These 8 T cell receptor beta chains were sequenced from one sample in a study of T cell responses to AZD1222 COVID-19 vaccine (dated by TCRdb to the early 2020s). The library was produced with the immunoSEQ multiplex PCR assay. TCRdb holds this immuneACCESS table with in-frame rearrangements only. Some clones are missing; in checked studies, unresolved V genes explain under half, and the rest has no known cause. This sample lists 120,000 to 150,000 clones; approximately 90% were detected once. Approximately 3.1% of the sample rests with the top ten. In the paper's terms, the time point label means: baseline before first vaccination. In the paper's terms, the treatment or condition label means: meningococcal conjugate vaccine given as trial control. The specimen comprised peripheral blood, sampled on day 0 of MenACWY control vaccination. These receptors all stem from an adult in good health.

This sequence joins TRBV9 and TRBJ2-1; D might be TRBD2 (5 bases). The CDR3 sequence is 17 residues long. CDR1 and CDR2 from the germline V gene are SGDLS and YYNGEE. Trimming removed 3 bases at V and 1 base at J, with 17 bases between. CDR3 bases: TGTGCCAGCAGCGCCGAAGGCCTAGCTAGGTCCTACAATGAGCAGTTCTTC. Its protein product is CASSAEGLARSYNEQFF.

The CDR3 coding sequence is TGCGCCAGCAGCCAAGATTTACTATCCTACAATGAGCAGTTCTTC. This codes for CASSQDLLSYNEQFF. The chain employs TRBV4-3 and TRBJ2-1, with D unclear. This CDR3 spans 15 amino acids. V dropped 0 bases and J dropped 1 base, with 7 bases sitting between them. CDR1 is LGHNA and CDR2 is YSLEER in the germline V gene.

The gene calls are TRBV2 and TRBJ1-2; 8 nucleotides match TRBD1. The CDR3 totals 15 residues. CDR1 is SNHLY and CDR2 is FYNNEI in the germline V gene. The V and J ends lost 6 bases and 5 bases, in that order; junction bases with no gene match: 11. For the CDR3, the DNA is TGTGCCAGCAGGTTGGGACAGGTGGAATGGTATGGCTACACCTTC. Translating gives CASRLGQVEWYGYTF.

Turning to this clone: Other DNA sequences of this sample code for an identical CDR3. This sequence joins TRBV12-3 or TRBV12-4 and TRBJ1-2, with TRBD1 matching 7 bases. The CDR3 totals 13 residues. V lost 6 bases and J lost 5; bases outside the gene matches: 6. CDR3: CASRRTGTYGYTF. CDR3 DNA sequence: TGTGCCAGCAGACGGACAGGAACTTATGGCTACACCTTC.

The CDR3 region is CASSLAGSYNEQFF. The CDR3 region has the DNA TGTGCCAGCAGCTTAGCGGGATCCTACAATGAGCAGTTCTTC. This chain uses TRBV7-9 with TRBJ2-1; D unresolved. The CDR3 extends over 14 amino acids. Germline CDR1 and CDR2: SEHNR and FQNEAQ (reference sequence). The V end was cut by 0 bases, the J end by 1 base, with 4 bases between.

The chain recombines TRBV14 with TRBJ1-4; D is perhaps TRBD1 (5 bases). Looked up from germline, CDR1 is SGHDN and CDR2 is FVKESK. V lost 3 bases, J lost 1 base, and 12 bases lay in between. This CDR3 is 16 amino acids long. The CDR3 is CASSHGRGETNEKLFF. The CDR3 bases are TGTGCCAGCAGCCATGGTCGAGGGGAAACTAATGAAAAACTGTTTTTT.

This chain joins TRBV6-6 and TRBJ1-5; a weak D match, TRBD1 (6 bases). This CDR3 is built from 15 residues. Germline lookup yields CDR1 MNHNY and CDR2 SVGAGI (reference sequence). Trimming pared 6 bases from V and 8 bases from J, leaving 20 bases between. CDR3 in amino acids: CASSPRGGAMEPQHF. In nucleotides, the CDR3 is TGTGCCAGCAGCCCCCGAGGGGGGGCCATGGAGCCCCAGCATTTT.

CDR3 protein: CAWNHDRALSGNTIYF. The DNA of the CDR3 is TGTGCCTGGAACCACGACAGGGCTCTGTCTGGAAACACCATATATTTT. The chain links TRBV30 to TRBJ1-3; 7 bases match TRBD1. The trim removed 4 bases at V and 1 base at J, leaving 10 bases unmatched. The length of the CDR3 is 16 residues. Germline lookup yields CDR1 GTSNPN and CDR2 SVGIG (reference sequence).